Listed below are T cell receptor beta chains from one sample, sequenced in a study of T cells in Graves' hyperthyroidism and ophthalmopathy. MiXCR, run by TCRdb on the multiplex PCR reads, gives a single entry per CDR3 protein. Of approximately 690,000 distinct CDR3 sequences in the sample, more than 20% were seen once. Sequenced: blood. These receptors came from a man aged 25 to 40 with Graves' ophthalmopathy. CDR3s include the opening cysteine and the closing phenylalanine or tryptophan. Each record gives: V gene, D gene, J gene, clone size, CDR3 protein, CDR3 DNA. D genes are given only for firm matches. The size entry is marked missing in some rows and otherwise reads once, few, many or a size class.

>TRBV18|.|TRBJ2-7|few
CASSPEAGGFREQYF
TGTGCCAGCTCACCCGAGGCAGGGGGGTTTCGCGAGCAGTACTTC
>TRBV19|.|TRBJ1-3|.
CASSTDGFSGNTIYF
TGTGCCAGTAGTACGGACGGCTTCTCTGGAAACACCATATATTTT
>TRBV27|.|TRBJ2-4|.
CASPVGPVVSIQYF
TGTGCCAGCCCAGTTGGTCCGGTTGTAAGCATTCAGTACTTC
>TRBV19|.|TRBJ1-5|many
CASSIGQGNQPQHF
TGTGCCAGCAGCATAGGGCAGGGTAATCAGCCCCAGCATTTT
>TRBV19|TRBD1|TRBJ1-5|few
CASRNRGKGHQPQHF
TGTGCCAGCAGAAACAGGGGAAAAGGGCATCAGCCCCAGCATTTT
>TRBV9|TRBD2|TRBJ2-2|few
CASSPTSGATGELFF
TGTGCCAGCAGCCCGACTAGCGGGGCCACCGGGGAGCTGTTTTTT
>TRBV20-1|.|TRBJ1-2|few
CSARRGREGYTF
TGCAGTGCCCGTCGGGGCAGGGAAGGCTACACCTTC
>TRBV20-1|.|TRBJ2-7|.
CSVGNEQYF
TGCAGTGTCGGGAACGAGCAGTACTTC
>TRBV11-1|.|TRBJ2-5|many
CASSLRDQETQYF
TGTGCCAGCAGCCTCAGGGACCAAGAGACCCAGTACTTC
>TRBV27|.|TRBJ1-1|few
CASSLNTLNTEAFF
TGTGCCAGCAGTTTAAACACCCTCAACACTGAAGCTTTCTTT
>TRBV11-2|.|TRBJ2-5|many
CASSLGRDWTQYF
TGTGCCAGCAGCTTGGGGCGTGATTGGACCCAGTACTTC
>TRBV6-4|TRBD2|TRBJ2-1|.
CASRLNPGLYNEQFF
TGTGCCAGCAGACTAAATCCGGGACTATACAATGAGCAGTTCTTC
>TRBV20-1|TRBD1|TRBJ1-2|few
CSAREATQGAGGYTF
TGCAGTGCTAGAGAGGCCACACAGGGGGCTGGGGGCTACACCTTC
>TRBV6-1|.|TRBJ2-5|.
CASSEGWSQGETQYF
TGTGCCAGCAGTGAAGGGTGGTCGCAGGGAGAGACCCAGTACTTC
>TRBV7-3|.|TRBJ2-4|.
CASSQGGENIQYF
TGTGCCAGCAGTCAGGGCGGCGAAAACATTCAGTACTTC
>TRBV29-1|TRBD1|TRBJ2-2|.
CSVLRQGKTGELFF
TGCAGCGTTCTACGACAGGGGAAAACCGGGGAGCTGTTTTTT
>TRBV4-1|.|TRBJ2-1|.
CASSLRGGDPYNEQFF
TGCGCCAGCAGCCTCCGCGGGGGCGACCCCTACAATGAGCAGTTCTTC
>TRBV7-9|TRBD1|TRBJ2-2|.
CASKRQGQANTGELFF
TGTGCCAGCAAACGACAGGGACAAGCGAACACCGGGGAGCTGTTTTTT
>TRBV9|.|TRBJ1-1|few
CASSTPGAEAFF
TGTGCCAGCAGCACCCCGGGCGCTGAAGCTTTCTTT
>TRBV29-1|TRBD2|TRBJ2-3|few
CSVEISAGGTDTQYF
TGCAGCGTTGAAATTTCGGCGGGGGGGACAGATACGCAGTATTTT
>TRBV18|TRBD1|TRBJ2-5|few
CASSRGQGRETQYF
TGTGCCAGCTCTCGGGGACAGGGGAGAGAGACCCAGTACTTC
>TRBV14|TRBD2|TRBJ2-3|.
CASSPLAGGLLDTQYF
TGTGCCAGCAGCCCATTAGCGGGAGGCTTGTTAGATACGCAGTATTTT
>TRBV10-2|TRBD2|TRBJ2-2|.
CASSQTSGFNTGELFF
TGCGCCAGCAGCCAGACTAGCGGATTTAACACCGGGGAGCTGTTTTTT
>TRBV10-3|.|TRBJ2-1|.
CAISETWTGNEQFF
TGTGCCATCAGTGAGACATGGACTGGCAATGAGCAGTTCTTC
>TRBV20-1|.|TRBJ2-7|many
CSVRSPRTYEQYF
TGCAGTGTTCGATCCCCTAGGACCTACGAGCAGTACTTC